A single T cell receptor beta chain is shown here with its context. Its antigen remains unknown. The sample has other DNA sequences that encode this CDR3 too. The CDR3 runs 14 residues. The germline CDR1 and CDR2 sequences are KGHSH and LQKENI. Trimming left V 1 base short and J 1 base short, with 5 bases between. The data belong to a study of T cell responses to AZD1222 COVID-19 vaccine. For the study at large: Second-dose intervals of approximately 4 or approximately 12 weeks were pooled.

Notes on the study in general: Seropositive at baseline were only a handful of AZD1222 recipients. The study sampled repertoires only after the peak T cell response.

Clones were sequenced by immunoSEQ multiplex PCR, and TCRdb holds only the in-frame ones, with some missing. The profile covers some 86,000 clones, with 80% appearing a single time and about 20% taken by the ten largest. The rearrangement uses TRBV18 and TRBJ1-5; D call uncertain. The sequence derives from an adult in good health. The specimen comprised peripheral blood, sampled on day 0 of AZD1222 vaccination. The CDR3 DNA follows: TGTGCCAGCTCACCACAGGGAAGCAATCAGCCCCAGCATTTT. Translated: CASSPQGSNQPQHF.